This TCR beta chain was recovered during a study of T cell responses to AZD1222 COVID-19 vaccine. Study outcomes and limitations: Without day 14 samples, only post-peak T cell repertoires were studied.

This table comes from immunoSEQ multiplex PCR, and its TCRdb copy is limited to in-frame clones, with some not included. The data show some 150,000 clones, 88% seen once. Notes on this clone: What it binds is unknown.

Germline-derived CDR1 and CDR2 are SGHRS and YFSETQ. This CDR3 has 15 amino acids. V shed 2 bases and J shed 5 bases, with 17 bases lying between them. This TCR was sampled from an adult who received the AZD1222 COVID-19 vaccine. Specimen: peripheral blood, collected 28 days after the second AZD1222 dose. The V and J genes are TRBV5-1 and TRBJ2-7; maybe TRBD1 (5 bases). The CDR3, as DNA: TGCGCCAGCAGCTTTGAAATGGGGCAGGCGAACGAGCAGTACTTC. Translated, it gives CASSFEMGQANEQYF.